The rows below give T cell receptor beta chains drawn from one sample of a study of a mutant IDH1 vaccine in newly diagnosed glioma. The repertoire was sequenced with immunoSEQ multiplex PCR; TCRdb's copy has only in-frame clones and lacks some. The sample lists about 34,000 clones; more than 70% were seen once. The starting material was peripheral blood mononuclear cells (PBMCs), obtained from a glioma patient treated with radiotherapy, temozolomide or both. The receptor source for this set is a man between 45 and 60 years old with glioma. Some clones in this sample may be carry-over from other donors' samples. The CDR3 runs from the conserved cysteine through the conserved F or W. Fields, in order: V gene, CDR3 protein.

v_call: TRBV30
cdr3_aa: CAWSELPNTEAFF

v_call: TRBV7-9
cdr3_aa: CASSLGGAPEAFF

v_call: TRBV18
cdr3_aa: CASSPGEEGRGTEAFF

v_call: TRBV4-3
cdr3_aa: CASSQIGGTEAFF

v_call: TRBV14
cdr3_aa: CASSQAQGVRLFF

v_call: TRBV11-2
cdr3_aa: CASQGLTYNSPLHF

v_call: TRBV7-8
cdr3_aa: CASSLVGGGPVYEQYF

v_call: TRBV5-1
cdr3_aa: CASSLGPSGAQETQYF

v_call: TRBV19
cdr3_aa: CASSLDGTYTDTQYF

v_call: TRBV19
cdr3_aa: CASSPSTGQANYGYTF

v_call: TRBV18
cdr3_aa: CASSTGGFVNTEAFF

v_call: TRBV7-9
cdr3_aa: CASSPPKNEQFF

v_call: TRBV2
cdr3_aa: CASSQDRDDETQYF

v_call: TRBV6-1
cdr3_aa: CASSERGIGYEQYF

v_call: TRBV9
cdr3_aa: CASSANRQGTEAFF

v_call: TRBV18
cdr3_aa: CASSPRLASTNGNEQFF

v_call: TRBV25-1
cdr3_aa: CASTKLAGGDNEQFF

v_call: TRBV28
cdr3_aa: CASSSRTREADGELFF

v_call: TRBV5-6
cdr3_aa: CASSFPTFGDEKLFF

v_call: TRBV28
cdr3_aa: CASNMGGQEEAFF

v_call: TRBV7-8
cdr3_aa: CASSLVRWPTRGGELVDTQYF

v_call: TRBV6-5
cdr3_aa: CASSYDRGGYEQYF

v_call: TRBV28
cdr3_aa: CASSRTGDTEAFF

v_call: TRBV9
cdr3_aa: CASSSDGELFF

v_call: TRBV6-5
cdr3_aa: CASSYTLDRVATEAFF

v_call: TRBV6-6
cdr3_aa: CASSYSSPQHF

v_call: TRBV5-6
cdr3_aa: CASSSRIWTEAFF

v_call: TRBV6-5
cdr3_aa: CASSPRGGSNQPQHF

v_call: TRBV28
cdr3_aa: CASRNSYGYTF

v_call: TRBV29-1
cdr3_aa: CSAIVSNTEAFF

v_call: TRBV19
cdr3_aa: CASSTGSYEQYF

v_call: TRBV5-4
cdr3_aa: CASSLKGPNEQYF

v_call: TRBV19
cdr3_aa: CASSIDWGASYEQYF

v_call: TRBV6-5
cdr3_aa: CASSYSRDEETQYF

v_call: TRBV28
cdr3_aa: CASRTAGTGVAETQYF

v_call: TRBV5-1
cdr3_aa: CASTTTASSYNEQFF

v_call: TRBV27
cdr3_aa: CASRPLGTSGDPQEQFF

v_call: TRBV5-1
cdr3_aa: CASSWTSGSGEQFF

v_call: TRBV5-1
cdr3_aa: CASSLGQGAYVTEAFF

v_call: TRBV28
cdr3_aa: CASSFDSEGDGYTF

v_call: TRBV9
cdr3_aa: CASSADGSGELFF

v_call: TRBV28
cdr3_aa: CASRLGQGNNQPQHF

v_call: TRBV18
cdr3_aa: CASSLGQEETQYF

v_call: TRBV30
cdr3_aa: CAWMRQGNTEAFF

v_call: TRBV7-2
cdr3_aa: CASSPVRTGGAGGYTF

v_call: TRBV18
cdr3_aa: CASSPYLTAEFVYNEQFF

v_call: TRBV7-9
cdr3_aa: CASSLQTNTEAFF

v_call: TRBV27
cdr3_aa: CASSTGGGGYTF

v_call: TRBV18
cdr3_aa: CASSPLTSGRALNEQFF

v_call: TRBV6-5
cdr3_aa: CASSAFVGTDTQYF

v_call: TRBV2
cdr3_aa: CASSEARGTEAFF

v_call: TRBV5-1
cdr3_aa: CASSPGTADYEQYF

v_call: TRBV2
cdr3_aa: CASSAVAGGPGEQFF

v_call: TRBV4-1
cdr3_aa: CASSHVAGGVQAPYEQYF

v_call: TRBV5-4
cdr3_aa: CASSSGWTRSYNEQFF

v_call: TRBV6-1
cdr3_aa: CASSGTGGADTQYF

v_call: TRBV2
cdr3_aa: CASTIGTGDREKLFF

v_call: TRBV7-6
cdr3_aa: CASSPPDSLETQYF

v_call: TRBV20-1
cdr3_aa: CSASHRQGAFF

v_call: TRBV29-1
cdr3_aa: CSVLFSVSYEQYF